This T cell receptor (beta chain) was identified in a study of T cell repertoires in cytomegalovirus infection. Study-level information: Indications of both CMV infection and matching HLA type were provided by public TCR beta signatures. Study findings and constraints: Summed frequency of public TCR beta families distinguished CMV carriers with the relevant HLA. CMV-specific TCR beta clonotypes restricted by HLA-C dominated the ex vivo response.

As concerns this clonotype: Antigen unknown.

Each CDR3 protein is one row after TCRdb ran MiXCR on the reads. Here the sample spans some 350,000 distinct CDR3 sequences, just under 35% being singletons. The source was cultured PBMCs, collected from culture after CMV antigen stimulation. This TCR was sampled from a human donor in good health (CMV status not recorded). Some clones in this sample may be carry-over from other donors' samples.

The CDR3 is CASSPLTGNSPLHF. Here the CDR3 DNA reads TGTGCCAGTAGTCCTTTGACGGGGAATTCACCCCTCCACTTT. This rearrangement joins TRBV19 to TRBJ1-6; D uncertain. The germline CDR1 and CDR2 sequences are LNHDA and SQIVND (reference sequence). This CDR3 is 14 amino acids long. Trimming shortened V by 5 bases and J by 7 bases, and 12 bases separated the two germline ends.